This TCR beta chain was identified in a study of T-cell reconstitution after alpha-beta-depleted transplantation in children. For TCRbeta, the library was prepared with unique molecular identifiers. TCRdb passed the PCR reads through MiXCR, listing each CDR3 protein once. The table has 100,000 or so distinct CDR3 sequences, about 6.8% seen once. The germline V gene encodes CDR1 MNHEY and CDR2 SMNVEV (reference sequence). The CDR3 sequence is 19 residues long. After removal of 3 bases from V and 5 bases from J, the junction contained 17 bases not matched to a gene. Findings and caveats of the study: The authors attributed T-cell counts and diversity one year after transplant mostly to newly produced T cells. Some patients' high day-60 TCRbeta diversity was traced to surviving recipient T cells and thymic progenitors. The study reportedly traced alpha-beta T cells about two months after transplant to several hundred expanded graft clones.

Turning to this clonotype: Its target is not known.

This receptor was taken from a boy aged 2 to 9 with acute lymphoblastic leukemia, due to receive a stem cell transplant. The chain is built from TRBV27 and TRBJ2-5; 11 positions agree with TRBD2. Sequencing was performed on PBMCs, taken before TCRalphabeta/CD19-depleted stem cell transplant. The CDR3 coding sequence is TGTGCCAGCAGTTTCTCCCCCGGGACTAGCGGCCGGAGGGAGGAGACCCAGTACTTC. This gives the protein CASSFSPGTSGRREETQYF.